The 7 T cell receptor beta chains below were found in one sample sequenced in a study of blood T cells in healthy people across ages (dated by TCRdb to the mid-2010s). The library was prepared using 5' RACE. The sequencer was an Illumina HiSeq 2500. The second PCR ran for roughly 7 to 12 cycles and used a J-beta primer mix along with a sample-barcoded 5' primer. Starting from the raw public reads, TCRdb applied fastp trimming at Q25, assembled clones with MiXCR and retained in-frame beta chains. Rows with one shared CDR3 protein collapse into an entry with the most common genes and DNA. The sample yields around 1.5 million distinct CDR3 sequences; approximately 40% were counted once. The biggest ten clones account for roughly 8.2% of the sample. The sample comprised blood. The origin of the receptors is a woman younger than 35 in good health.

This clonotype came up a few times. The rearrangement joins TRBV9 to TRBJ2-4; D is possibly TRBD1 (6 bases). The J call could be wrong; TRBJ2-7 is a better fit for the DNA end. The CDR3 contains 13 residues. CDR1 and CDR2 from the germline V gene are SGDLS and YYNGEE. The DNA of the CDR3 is TGTGCCAGCAGCTCCTCGGACAGCCACGAGCAGTACTTC. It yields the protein CASSSSDSHEQYF.

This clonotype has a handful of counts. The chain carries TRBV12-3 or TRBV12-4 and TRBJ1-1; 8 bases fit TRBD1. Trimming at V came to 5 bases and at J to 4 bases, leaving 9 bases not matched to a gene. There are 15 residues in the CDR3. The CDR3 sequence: CASSPPGQEFTEAFF. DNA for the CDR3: TGTGCCAGCAGTCCACCGGGACAGGAATTCACTGAAGCTTTCTTT.

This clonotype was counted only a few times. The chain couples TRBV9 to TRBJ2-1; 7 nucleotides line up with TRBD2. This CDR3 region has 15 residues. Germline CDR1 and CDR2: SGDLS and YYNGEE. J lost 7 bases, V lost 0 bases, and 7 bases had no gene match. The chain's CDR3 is CASSVEGSGLNEQFF. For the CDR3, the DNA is TGTGCCAGCAGCGTAGAGGGTAGCGGGTTAAATGAGCAGTTCTTC.

This CDR3 reads CSVELPRTLGEAFF. The DNA for the CDR3 is TGCAGCGTTGAACTCCCTCGGACACTTGGTGAAGCTTTCTTT. The V call is TRBV29-1, the J call TRBJ1-1, with D tentatively TRBD1 (5 bases). Germline V gene lookup returns CDR1 SQVTM and CDR2 ANQGSEA. Trimming left V 2 bases short and J 7 bases short, with 17 bases between. The CDR3 is made up of 14 amino acids.

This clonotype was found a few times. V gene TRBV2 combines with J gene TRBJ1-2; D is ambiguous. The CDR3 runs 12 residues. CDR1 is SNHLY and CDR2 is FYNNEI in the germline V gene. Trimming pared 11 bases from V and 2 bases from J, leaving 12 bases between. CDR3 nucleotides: TGTGCCGGCGCACCTTCCAACTATGGCTACACCTTC. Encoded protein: CAGAPSNYGYTF.

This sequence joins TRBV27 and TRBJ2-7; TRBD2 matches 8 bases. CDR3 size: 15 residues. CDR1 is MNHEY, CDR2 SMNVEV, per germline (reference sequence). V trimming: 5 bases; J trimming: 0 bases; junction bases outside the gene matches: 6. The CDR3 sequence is CASSPGGDNSYEQYF. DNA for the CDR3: TGTGCCAGCAGTCCCGGGGGGGACAACTCCTACGAGCAGTACTTC.

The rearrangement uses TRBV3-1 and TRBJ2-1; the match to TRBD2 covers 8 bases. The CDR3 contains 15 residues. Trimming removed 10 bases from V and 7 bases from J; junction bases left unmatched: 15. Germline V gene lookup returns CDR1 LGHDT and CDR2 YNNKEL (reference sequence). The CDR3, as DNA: TGTGCCACCAGGTCGGCGGGAGGCCCTAGGAATGAGCAGTTCTTC. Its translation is CATRSAGGPRNEQFF.